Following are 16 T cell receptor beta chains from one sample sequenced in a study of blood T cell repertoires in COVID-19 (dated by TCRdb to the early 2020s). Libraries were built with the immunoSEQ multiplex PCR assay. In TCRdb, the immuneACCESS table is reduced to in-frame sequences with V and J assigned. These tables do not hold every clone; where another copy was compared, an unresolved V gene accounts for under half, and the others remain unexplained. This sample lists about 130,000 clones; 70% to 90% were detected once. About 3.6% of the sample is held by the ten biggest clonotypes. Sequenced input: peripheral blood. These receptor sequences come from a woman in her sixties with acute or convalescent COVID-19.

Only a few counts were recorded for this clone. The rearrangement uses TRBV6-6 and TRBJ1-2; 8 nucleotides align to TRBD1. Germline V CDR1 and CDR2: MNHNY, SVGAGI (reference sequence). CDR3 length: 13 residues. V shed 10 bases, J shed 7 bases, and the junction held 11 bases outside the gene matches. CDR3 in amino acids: CATYRGGQAGYTF. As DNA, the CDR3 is TGTGCCACCTACAGGGGGGGCCAGGCTGGCTACACCTTC.

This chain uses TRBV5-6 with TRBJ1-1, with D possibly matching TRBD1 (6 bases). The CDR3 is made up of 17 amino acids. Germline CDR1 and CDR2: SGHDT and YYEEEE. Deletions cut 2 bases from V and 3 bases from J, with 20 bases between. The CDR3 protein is CASSLVQGTLGHTEAFF. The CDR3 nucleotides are TGTGCCAGCAGCTTAGTCCAGGGGACGCTGGGACACACTGAAGCTTTCTTT.

The DNA of the CDR3 is TGTGCCAGCAGAGAAAGCGCTGGAAACACCATATATTTT. Residues: CASRESAGNTIYF. The chain couples TRBV2 to TRBJ1-3, with no clear D. Looked up from germline, CDR1 is SNHLY and CDR2 is FYNNEI. Trimming pared 6 bases from V and 2 bases from J, leaving 8 bases between. The CDR3 runs 13 residues. The full variable domain, in which reference TRBV2 and TRBJ1-3 provide the parts outside the CDR3, is EPEVTQTPSHQVTQMGQEVILRCVPISNHLYFYWYRQILGQKVEFLVSFYNNEISEKSEIFDDQFSVERPDGSNFTLKIRSTKLEDSAMYFCASRESAGNTIYFGEGSWLTVV.

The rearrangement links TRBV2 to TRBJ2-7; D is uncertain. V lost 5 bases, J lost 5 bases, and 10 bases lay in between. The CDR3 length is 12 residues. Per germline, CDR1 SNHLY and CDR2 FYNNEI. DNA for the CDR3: TGTGCCAGCAGTTGGCAGAATGACGAGCAGTACTTC. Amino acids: CASSWQNDEQYF.

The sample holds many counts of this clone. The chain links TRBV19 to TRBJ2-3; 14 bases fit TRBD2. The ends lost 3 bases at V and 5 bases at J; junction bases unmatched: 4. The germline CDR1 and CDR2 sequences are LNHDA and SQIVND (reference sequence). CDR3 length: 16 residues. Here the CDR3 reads CASSIGTSGSGDTQYF. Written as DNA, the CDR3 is TGTGCCAGTAGTATTGGGACTAGCGGGAGTGGAGATACGCAGTATTTT.

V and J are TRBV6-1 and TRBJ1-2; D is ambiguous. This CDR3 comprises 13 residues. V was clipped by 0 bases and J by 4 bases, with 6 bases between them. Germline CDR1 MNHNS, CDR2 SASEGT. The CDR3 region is CASSEAKFYGYTF. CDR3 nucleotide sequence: TGTGCCAGCAGTGAAGCCAAATTCTATGGCTACACCTTC.

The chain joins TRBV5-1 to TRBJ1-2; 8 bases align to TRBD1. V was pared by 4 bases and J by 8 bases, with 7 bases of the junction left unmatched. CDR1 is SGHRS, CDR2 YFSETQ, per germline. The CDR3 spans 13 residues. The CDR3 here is CASSPTGEWGYTF. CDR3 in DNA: TGCGCCAGCAGCCCGACAGGGGAATGGGGCTACACCTTC.

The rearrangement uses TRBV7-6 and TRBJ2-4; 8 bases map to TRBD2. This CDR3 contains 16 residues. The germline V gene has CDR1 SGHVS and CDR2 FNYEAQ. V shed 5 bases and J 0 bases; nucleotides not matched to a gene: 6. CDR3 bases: TGTGCCAGCAGCCCTACTAGCGGTCTAGCCAAAAACATTCAGTACTTC. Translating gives CASSPTSGLAKNIQYF.

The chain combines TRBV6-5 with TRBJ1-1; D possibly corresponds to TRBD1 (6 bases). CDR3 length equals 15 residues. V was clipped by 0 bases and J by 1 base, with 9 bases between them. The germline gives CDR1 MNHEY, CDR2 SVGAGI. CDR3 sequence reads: CASSYSETGNTEAFF. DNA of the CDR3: TGTGCCAGCAGTTACTCAGAGACAGGGAACACTGAAGCTTTCTTT.

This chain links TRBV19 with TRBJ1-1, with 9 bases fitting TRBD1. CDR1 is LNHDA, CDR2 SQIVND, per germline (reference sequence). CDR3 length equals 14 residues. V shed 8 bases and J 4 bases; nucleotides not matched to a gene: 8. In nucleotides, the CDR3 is TGTGCCAGTGCTCTTACAGGGGGCGGCACTGAAGCTTTCTTT. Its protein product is CASALTGGGTEAFF.

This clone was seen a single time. DNA of the CDR3: TGTGCCAGCAGCCAAGATCGGGGGAATGAAGCTTTCTTT. Protein product: CASSQDRGNEAFF. The chain links TRBV4-2 to TRBJ1-1; D may be TRBD1 (5 bases). The ends were cut back, 0 bases at V and 7 bases at J, with 9 bases in the middle. Germline CDR1 LGHNA, CDR2 YNFKEQ. The CDR3 has 13 amino acids.

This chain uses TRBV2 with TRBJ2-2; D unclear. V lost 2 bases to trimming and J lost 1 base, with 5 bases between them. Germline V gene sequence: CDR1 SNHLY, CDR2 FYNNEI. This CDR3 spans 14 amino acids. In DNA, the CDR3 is TGTGCCAGCAGTGAAAATATGAACACCGGGGAGCTGTTTTTT. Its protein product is CASSENMNTGELFF.

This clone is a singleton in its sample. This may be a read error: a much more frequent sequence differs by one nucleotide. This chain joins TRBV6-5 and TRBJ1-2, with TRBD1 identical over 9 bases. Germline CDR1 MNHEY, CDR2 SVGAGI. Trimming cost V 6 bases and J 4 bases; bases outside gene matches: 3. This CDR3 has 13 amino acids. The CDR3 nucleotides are TGTGCCAGCAGGGTGACAGGGGGCTATGGCTACACCTTC. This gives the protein CASRVTGGYGYTF.

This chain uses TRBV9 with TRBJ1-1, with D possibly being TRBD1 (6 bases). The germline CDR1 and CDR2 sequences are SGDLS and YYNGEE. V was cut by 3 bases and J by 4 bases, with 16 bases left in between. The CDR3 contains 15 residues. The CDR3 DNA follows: TGTGCCAGCAGCGGGGGAGCCAGGGGTTTCACTGAAGCTTTCTTT. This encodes CASSGGARGFTEAFF.

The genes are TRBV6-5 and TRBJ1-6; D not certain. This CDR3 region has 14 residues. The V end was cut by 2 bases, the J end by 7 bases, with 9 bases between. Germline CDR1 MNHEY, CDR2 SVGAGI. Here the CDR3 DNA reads TGTGCCAGCAGTTACACAACGGGGAATTCACCCCTCCACTTT. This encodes CASSYTTGNSPLHF.

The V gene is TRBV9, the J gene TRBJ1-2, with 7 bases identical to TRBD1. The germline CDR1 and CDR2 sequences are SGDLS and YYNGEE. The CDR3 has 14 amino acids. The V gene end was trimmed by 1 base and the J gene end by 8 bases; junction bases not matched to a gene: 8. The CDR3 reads CASSVQTGMEGYTF. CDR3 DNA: TGTGCCAGCAGCGTACAGACAGGGATGGAGGGCTACACCTTC. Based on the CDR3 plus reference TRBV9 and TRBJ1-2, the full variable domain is DSGVTQTPKHLITATGQRVTLRCSPRSGDLSVYWYQQSLDQGLQFLIQYYNGEERAKGNILERFSAQQFPDLHSELNLSSLELGDSALYFCASSVQTGMEGYTFGSGTRLTVV.